This T cell receptor (beta chain) comes out of a study of blood T cell repertoires in COVID-19. Study information: The United States, Italy and Spain provided the acute and convalescent COVID-19 samples. The cDNA or gDNA used as material had been derived from T cells, B-cell-depleted T cells, or PBMCs.

In the original analysis: Quantification of nucleated cells was approximated via reference gene primer amplification. The assay was immunoSEQ multiplex PCR, and TCRdb's table has in-frame clones only and misses some. The DNA was the basis for D and trimming; V, J and clone size are from that table. Of around 190,000 clones listed, 84% are singletons. The CDR3 runs 23 residues. The chain is built from TRBV21-1 and TRBJ2-2; the DNA was not used to check the table's D call, TRBD2. TRBV21-1 is a listed pseudogene. Sequenced sample: peripheral blood. This sequence originates from a human donor in a cohort sampled during active COVID-19. Here the CDR3 reads CASSKDAENKASGRASGAGELFF. The CDR3 DNA sequence: TGTGCCAGCAGCAAAGATGCAGAAAACAAGGCTAGCGGGAGGGCTTCAGGGGCCGGGGAGCTGTTTTTT.